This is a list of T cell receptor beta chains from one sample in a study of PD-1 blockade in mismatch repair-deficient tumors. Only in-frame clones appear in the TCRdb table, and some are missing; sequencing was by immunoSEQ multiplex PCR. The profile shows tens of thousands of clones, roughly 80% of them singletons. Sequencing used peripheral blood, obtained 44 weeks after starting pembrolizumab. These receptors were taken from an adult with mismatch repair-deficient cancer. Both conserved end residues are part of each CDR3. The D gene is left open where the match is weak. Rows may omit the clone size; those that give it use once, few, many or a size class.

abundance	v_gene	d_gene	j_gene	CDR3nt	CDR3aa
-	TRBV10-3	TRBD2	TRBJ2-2	TGTGCCATCAGTGTAGCGGGAGGACCGTCCGGGGAGCTGTTTTTT	CAISVAGGPSGELFF
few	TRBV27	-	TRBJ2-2	TGTGCCAGCAGTTTATCGGGCTTGACCGGGGAGCTGTTTTTT	CASSLSGLTGELFF
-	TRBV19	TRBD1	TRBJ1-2	TGTGCCAGTAGTGCACAGGGGAAATCGCACTATGGCTACACCTTC	CASSAQGKSHYGYTF
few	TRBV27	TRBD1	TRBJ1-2	TGTGCCAGCAGTCAGGGGGGCCACTATGGCTACACCTTC	CASSQGGHYGYTF
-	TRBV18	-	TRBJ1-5	TGTGCCAGCTCAGGGTTGGATAGCAATCAGCCCCAGCATTTT	CASSGLDSNQPQHF
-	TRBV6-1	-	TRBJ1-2	TGTGCCAGCAGTGAAAGAGTCCGGACAGCTTATGGCTACACCTTC	CASSERVRTAYGYTF
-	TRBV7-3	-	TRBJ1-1	TGTGCCAGCAGCCTAAACCCCGCCGGGACGGGGAACACTGAAGCTTTCTTT	CASSLNPAGTGNTEAFF
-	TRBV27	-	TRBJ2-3	TGTGCCAGCAGCCTGGGCCAAGGGCGCGGCACAGATACGCAGTATTTT	CASSLGQGRGTDTQYF
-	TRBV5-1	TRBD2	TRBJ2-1	TGCGCCAGCAGCTTGGCCGGGGGCGGGAGGTGGAATGAGCAGTTCTTC	CASSLAGGGRWNEQFF
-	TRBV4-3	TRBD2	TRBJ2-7	TGCGCCAGCAGCCAAGATAGTACTAGCGGGTTCTACGAGCAGTACTTC	CASSQDSTSGFYEQYF
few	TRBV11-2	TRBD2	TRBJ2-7	TGTGCCAGCAGCCCCTCCGGAGCGGGAGCCTCCTACGAGCAGTACTTC	CASSPSGAGASYEQYF
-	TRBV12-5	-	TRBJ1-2	TGTGCTAGTGGGGTGGCGAACTATGGCTACACCTTC	CASGVANYGYTF
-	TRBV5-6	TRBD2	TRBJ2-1	TGTGCCAGCAGCTTCAAGTTTAGCGGGAGGGATGAGCAGTTCTTC	CASSFKFSGRDEQFF
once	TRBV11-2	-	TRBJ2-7	TGTGCCAGCATTCCCCGGGCAGGGACGGGTCTAGAGGTTGGAGGGCAGTACTTC	CASIPRAGTGLEVGGQYF
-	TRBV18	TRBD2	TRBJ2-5	TGTGCCAGCTCACCAGTTAGCGGGAGTTCCCAAGAGACCCAGTACTTC	CASSPVSGSSQETQYF
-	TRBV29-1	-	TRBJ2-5	TGCAGCGTTGTTGCCGGACAAGAGACCCAGTACTTC	CSVVAGQETQYF
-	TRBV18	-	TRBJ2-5	TGTGCCAGCTCACCAGGATCGGGTAGAGGGGAGACCCAGTACTTC	CASSPGSGRGETQYF
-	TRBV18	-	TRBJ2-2	TGTGCCAGCTCACAACTCGGGACTTTTAACACCGGGGAGCTGTTTTTT	CASSQLGTFNTGELFF
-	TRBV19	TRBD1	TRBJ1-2	TGTGCCAGTAGTAGCGGACAGGGAGGCTATGGCTACACCTTC	CASSSGQGGYGYTF
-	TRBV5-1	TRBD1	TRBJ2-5	TGCGCCAGCACATCCTCGACAGGGTCCGTGGAGACCCAGTACTTC	CASTSSTGSVETQYF
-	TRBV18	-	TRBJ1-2	TGTGCCAGCTCACCGCCCGACAAGAACTATGGCTACACCTTC	CASSPPDKNYGYTF
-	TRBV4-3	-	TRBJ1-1	TGCGCCAGCAGCCAAGCCACGACAGGCGCCCGGGACACTGAAGCTTTCTTT	CASSQATTGARDTEAFF
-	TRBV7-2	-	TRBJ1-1	TGTGCCAGCAGCCCGCAAAGCCGTTTTACAGGGAGCACTGAAGCTTTCTTT	CASSPQSRFTGSTEAFF
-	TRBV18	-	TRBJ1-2	TGTGCCAGCTCACCGGCTGGTCCGGGGGGCAGGTATGGCTACACCTTC	CASSPAGPGGRYGYTF
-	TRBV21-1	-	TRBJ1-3	TGTGCCGAAGGGGCAGGCCGGGGCTATAGAAACACCATATATTTT	CAEGAGRGYRNTIYF
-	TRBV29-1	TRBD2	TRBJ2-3	TGCAGGGGGGGTGATAGCGGGAGAGGATCGGTGGCAGATACGCAGTATTTT	CRGGDSGRGSVADTQYF
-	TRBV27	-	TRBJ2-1	TGTGCCAGCAGTTTTTCGTGGGGGATCAATGAGCAGTTCTTC	CASSFSWGINEQFF
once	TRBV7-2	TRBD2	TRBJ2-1	TGTGCCAGCAGCTCTACTAGCGGGAGGTTCAATGAGCAGTTCTTC	CASSSTSGRFNEQFF
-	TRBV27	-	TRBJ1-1	TGTGCCAGCAGTTTGTACGTGAACACTGAAGCTTTCTTT	CASSLYVNTEAFF
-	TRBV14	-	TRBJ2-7	TGTGCCAGCAGCCAAGTTCAGGGTTCCTACGAGCAGTACTTC	CASSQVQGSYEQYF
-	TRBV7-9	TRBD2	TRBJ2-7	TGTGCCAGTTCGTCCGGGACTAGCGGCTACGAGCAGTACTTC	CASSSGTSGYEQYF
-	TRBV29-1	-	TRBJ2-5	TGCAGCGTCCATACTAGTGTGGAGACCCAGTACTTC	CSVHTSVETQYF
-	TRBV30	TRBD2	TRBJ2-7	TGTGCCTGGTCTACTAGCGGGGGGTCCTACGAGCAGTACTTC	CAWSTSGGSYEQYF
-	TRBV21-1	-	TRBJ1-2	TGTGCCAGCAGCAAAGGGACCAGGGGGCGCCCTAACTATGGCTACACCTTC	CASSKGTRGRPNYGYTF
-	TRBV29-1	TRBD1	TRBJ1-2	TGCAGCGGCCGGGACAGGGATGAAGTGGGCTACACCTTC	CSGRDRDEVGYTF
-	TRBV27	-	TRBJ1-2	TGTGCCAGCAGTCCGTCGGCCCTCTCCGGTGGCTACACCTTC	CASSPSALSGGYTF
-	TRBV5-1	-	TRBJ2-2	TGCGCCAGCAGCTTGGTCGCGGGGAACACCGGGGAGCTGTTTTTT	CASSLVAGNTGELFF
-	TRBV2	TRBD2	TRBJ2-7	TGTGCCAGCAAAGGACTAGCGGGAGTTGTCGACGAGCAGTACTTC	CASKGLAGVVDEQYF
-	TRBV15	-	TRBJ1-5	TGTGCCACCAGCAGAGATCTTCTGGGAATCTACCAGCCCCAGCATTTT	CATSRDLLGIYQPQHF